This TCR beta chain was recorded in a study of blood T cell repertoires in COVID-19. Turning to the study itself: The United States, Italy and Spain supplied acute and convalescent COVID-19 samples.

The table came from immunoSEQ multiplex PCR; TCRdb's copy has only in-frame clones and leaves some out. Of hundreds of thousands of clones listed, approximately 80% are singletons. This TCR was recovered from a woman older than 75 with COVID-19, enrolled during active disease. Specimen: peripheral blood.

The CDR3 DNA reads as TGCAGCGTTGACCGGACAGGGGAGGTTGGTGGCTACACCTTC. It encodes CSVDRTGEVGGYTF. The chain links TRBV29-1 to TRBJ1-2, with 9 bases that match TRBD1. The CDR3 has 14 residues. Trimming removed 3 bases from V and 7 bases from J; junction bases left unmatched: 9. The germline V gene has CDR1 SQVTM and CDR2 ANQGSEA.